The present entry profiles one TCR beta chain with its context. This CDR3 has 15 residues. Germline V gene data show CDR1 as SGHNT and CDR2 as YENEEA. V gave up 3 bases and J gave up 5 bases; unmatched junction bases: 4. Method: immunoSEQ multiplex PCR; TCRdb's copy keeps in-frame clones and lacks some. Among 45,000 or so clones listed, 75% to 85% were seen once. This sample was taken from a study of T cell responses to AZD1222 COVID-19 vaccine. The source material was peripheral blood, sampled on day 0 of AZD1222 vaccination. V gene TRBV11-3 combines with J gene TRBJ1-1; 12 bases are shared with TRBD1. This TCR came from an adult in good health. CDR3 sequence reads: CASSLGQGAPTEAFF. DNA for the CDR3: TGTGCCAGCAGCTTGGGACAGGGGGCGCCTACTGAAGCTTTCTTT.